A selection of T cell receptor beta chains follows, all from one sample in a study of cytomegalovirus exposure and HLA in healthy donors. TCRdb's table, derived via immunoSEQ multiplex PCR, lists solely in-frame clones and lacks some. The sample shows approximately 150,000 clones, roughly two thirds of them seen only once. The sequenced material came from PBMCs. The receptors derive from a woman in her twenties or thirties in good health and CMV-seronegative. The CDR3 runs from the conserved cysteine through the conserved F or W. A D gene is named only where the DNA matches it firmly. Rows may omit the clone size; those that give it use once, few, many or a size class.

>-|12|-|TRBV28|TRBJ1-1
CASSLSESEAFF
TGTGCCAGCAGTTTATCGGAGTCTGAAGCTTTCTTT
>-|13|-|TRBV27|TRBJ1-1
CASSYQGSTEAFF
TGTGCCAGCAGCTACCAGGGATCCACTGAAGCTTTCTTT
>-|15|TRBD1|TRBV5-6|TRBJ2-1
CASSSPTGVRDEQFF
TGTGCCAGCAGCTCCCCTACAGGGGTTCGGGATGAGCAGTTCTTC
>-|15|-|TRBV7-3|TRBJ1-1
CASSLDPGSNTEAFF
TGTGCCAGCAGCTTAGATCCGGGGTCGAACACTGAAGCCTTCTTT
>-|15|-|TRBV30|TRBJ2-7
CAWSFFSGHDYEQYF
TGTGCCTGGAGTTTCTTCTCGGGACATGACTACGAGCAGTACTTC
>-|15|TRBD1|TRBV7-2|TRBJ2-2
CASSSRQGGTGELFF
TGTGCCAGCAGCTCCAGACAGGGGGGTACCGGGGAGCTGTTTTTT
>-|16|TRBD1|TRBV27|TRBJ2-2
CASGGQAPQNTGELFF
TGTGCCAGCGGGGGACAGGCCCCACAGAACACCGGGGAGCTGTTTTTT
>few|16|TRBD1|TRBV27|TRBJ1-2
CASSFFDRQGIEGYTF
TGTGCCAGCAGTTTTTTTGATAGACAGGGAATAGAGGGCTACACCTTC
>-|14|-|TRBV27|TRBJ2-1
CASSLNGVGNEQFF
TGTGCCAGCAGTTTGAACGGAGTTGGGAATGAGCAGTTCTTC
>-|16|TRBD1|TRBV6-5|TRBJ2-7
CASSYSMGQVFNEQYF
TGTGCCAGCAGTTACTCGATGGGACAGGTTTTCAACGAGCAGTACTTC
>-|16|-|TRBV5-6|TRBJ1-1
CASTQSPPRGYTEAFF
TGTGCCAGCACCCAATCCCCACCCCGGGGGTACACTGAAGCTTTCTTT
>-|14|-|TRBV4-2|TRBJ1-2
CASSQEVDSYGYTF
TGTGCCAGCAGCCAAGAGGTAGACTCCTATGGCTACACCTTC
>-|15|TRBD2|TRBV19|TRBJ2-5
CASSPGGTSGETQYF
TGTGCCAGTAGCCCAGGCGGGACTAGCGGCGAGACCCAGTACTTC
>few|13|-|TRBV6-1|TRBJ1-5
CASRMMGHQPQHF
TGTGCCAGCAGGATGATGGGCCACCAGCCCCAGCATTTT
>-|17|-|TRBV21-1|TRBJ1-5
CASSKIPTDYSNQPQHF
TGTGCCAGCAGCAAAATCCCCACAGATTATAGCAATCAGCCCCAGCATTTT
>-|15|TRBD2|TRBV2|TRBJ2-2
CASARTSRNTGELFF
TGTGCCAGCGCCAGGACTAGCAGGAACACCGGGGAGCTGTTTTTT
>-|14|-|TRBV5-8|TRBJ2-7
CASSPLTVNYEQYF
TGTGCCAGCAGCCCCCTGACAGTAAACTACGAGCAGTACTTC
>once|13|-|TRBV4-3|TRBJ2-3
CASSLESTDTQYF
TGCGCCAGCAGCCTCGAGAGCACAGATACGCAGTATTTT
>-|16|-|TRBV27|TRBJ1-5
CASSLNGPFSNQPQHF
TGTGCCAGCAGTTTGAACGGTCCGTTTAGCAATCAGCCCCAGCATTTT
>-|14|TRBD2|TRBV29-1|TRBJ2-3
CSVCLAGAPDTQYF
TGCAGCGTTTGCCTAGCGGGAGCGCCAGATACGCAGTATTTT
>-|15|TRBD2|TRBV5-1|TRBJ2-5
CASSLGLAGQETQYF
TGCGCCAGCAGCTTGGGACTAGCGGGCCAAGAGACCCAGTACTTC
>-|14|-|TRBV28|TRBJ1-3
CASTHLASGNTIYF
TGTGCCAGCACCCACCTCGCGTCGGGAAACACCATATATTTT
>-|16|TRBD2|TRBV5-6|TRBJ2-1
CASSPPGTSGTNEQFF
TGTGCCAGCAGCCCTCCCGGGACTAGCGGGACTAATGAGCAGTTCTTC
>-|16|TRBD2|TRBV12-5|TRBJ2-1
CASGLGLAGPYNEQFF
TGTGCTAGTGGTCTGGGACTAGCGGGGCCCTACAATGAGCAGTTCTTC
>-|16|-|TRBV7-9|TRBJ1-6
CASSSYRSPANSPLHF
TGTGCCAGCAGCTCATATCGGTCCCCCGCGAATTCACCCCTCCACTTT
>-|12|-|TRBV30|TRBJ2-7
CAWSAYRVEQYF
TGTGCCTGGAGCGCTTACAGGGTCGAGCAGTACTTC
>-|13|-|TRBV5-6|TRBJ2-3
CASSVPGTDTQYF
TGTGCCAGCAGCGTGCCGGGCACAGATACGCAGTATTTT
>-|14|TRBD1|TRBV28|TRBJ1-2
CASRAPGQVYGYTF
TGTGCCAGCAGGGCTCCGGGACAGGTTTATGGCTACACCTTC
>-|14|-|TRBV7-9|TRBJ2-7
CASSTEGVPYEQYF
TGTGCCAGCAGCACCGAGGGGGTTCCATACGAGCAGTACTTC
>few|13|-|TRBV6-1|TRBJ2-1
CASKWSSYNEQFF
TGTGCCAGCAAATGGAGCTCCTACAATGAGCAGTTCTTC
>once|15|-|TRBV25-1|TRBJ1-2
CASSEFHQGPDGYTF
TGTGCCAGCAGTGAATTTCACCAGGGGCCGGATGGCTACACCTTC
>-|14|-|TRBV4-3|TRBJ1-5
CASSQDVRERPQHF
TGCGCCAGCAGCCAAGATGTCCGGGAGAGGCCCCAGCATTTT
>-|13|-|TRBV28|TRBJ1-2
CASSTGMHYGYTF
TGTGCCAGCAGTACAGGGATGCACTATGGCTACACCTTC
>-|13|-|TRBV6-1|TRBJ2-7
CASSEARQNEQYF
TGTGCCAGCAGTGAAGCGAGACAAAACGAGCAGTACTTC
>-|12|-|TRBV2|TRBJ1-1
CASSSRGTEAFF
TGTGCCAGCAGTTCTAGGGGCACTGAAGCTTTCTTT
>-|15|TRBD2|TRBV9|TRBJ2-5
CASSATSGRAETQYF
TGTGCCAGCAGCGCGACTAGCGGGAGGGCCGAGACCCAGTACTTC
>-|15|-|TRBV27|TRBJ2-3
CASSSVGTVADTQYF
TGTGCCAGCTCTTCGGTGGGGACTGTTGCAGATACGCAGTATTTT
>-|15|-|TRBV18|TRBJ1-5
CASSPPEGQDQPQHF
TGTGCCAGCTCCCCCCCCGAGGGTCAGGATCAGCCCCAGCATTTT
>-|17|-|TRBV4-3|TRBJ2-1
CASSQRWLGEWVNEQFF
TGCGCCAGCAGCCAGCGATGGCTGGGCGAGTGGGTGAATGAGCAGTTCTTC
>once|13|TRBD1|TRBV28|TRBJ1-1
CASRITGVTEAFF
TGTGCCAGCAGGATCACAGGGGTTACTGAAGCTTTCTTT
>few|13|-|TRBV15|TRBJ1-6
CATEQGRNSPLHF
TGTGCCACCGAACAGGGTCGGAATTCACCCCTCCACTTT
>-|15|TRBD2|TRBV4-3|TRBJ2-7
CASSQDGTSGSEQYF
TGCGCCAGCAGCCAAGATGGGACTAGCGGGAGCGAGCAGTACTTC
>-|15|-|TRBV9|TRBJ2-7
CASSKSGRSSYEQYF
TGTGCCAGCAGCAAGTCAGGGAGGAGCTCCTACGAGCAGTACTTC
>-|18|-|TRBV28|TRBJ1-5
CASGGGSVGVLSNQPQHF
TGTGCCAGCGGAGGAGGTTCAGTAGGAGTTCTGAGCAATCAGCCCCAGCATTTT
>-|14|-|TRBV25-1|TRBJ2-7
CASSEWGTPYEQYF
TGTGCCAGCAGTGAATGGGGGACACCATACGAGCAGTACTTC
>-|15|-|TRBV11-3|TRBJ2-1
CASSLRDTHYNEQFF
TGTGCCAGCAGCTTAAGGGACACACACTACAATGAGCAGTTCTTC
>-|17|-|TRBV9|TRBJ2-7
CASSGGQPWGDGDEQYF
TGTGCCAGCAGCGGCGGACAGCCGTGGGGTGATGGCGACGAGCAGTACTTC
>-|11|-|TRBV30|TRBJ2-7
CAWSASCEQYF
TGTGCCTGGAGTGCCTCCTGCGAGCAGTACTTC
>-|15|TRBD2|TRBV7-3|TRBJ2-2
CASSSVAGNTGELFF
TGTGCCAGCAGCTCAGTAGCGGGCAACACCGGGGAGCTGTTTTTT
>-|15|TRBD2|TRBV30|TRBJ2-1
CAWSVPGLAGNEQFF
TGTGCCTGGAGTGTACCAGGGCTAGCGGGTAATGAGCAGTTCTTC
>once|14|-|TRBV2|TRBJ1-5
CASKDSYSNQPQHF
TGTGCCAGCAAGGACAGTTATAGCAATCAGCCCCAGCATTTT